A selection of T cell receptor beta chains follows, all from one sample in a study of OX40 agonist ivuxolimab in advanced cancers. The protocol was immunoSEQ multiplex PCR, while the TCRdb copy is restricted to in-frame clones and leaves out a portion. The table shows about 27,000 clones, with more than 60% occurring only once. The sample in question was CD4+ or CD8+ T cells sorted from blood, obtained in a trial of the OX40 agonist ivuxolimab. The receptors were sampled from an adult with an advanced solid tumor such as melanoma, head and neck, liver or kidney cancer. CDR3s include the opening cysteine and the closing phenylalanine or tryptophan. Fields, in order: V gene, D gene, J gene, clone size, CDR3 protein, CDR3 DNA. The D gene is left open where the match is weak. The listing skips clone size in some rows; elsewhere it reads once, few, many or a size class.

V: TRBV7-2
D: -
J: TRBJ2-7
size: -
CDR3: CASSFGLAAYEQYF
DNA: TGTGCCAGCAGCTTTGGCCTAGCTGCCTACGAGCAGTACTTC

V: TRBV6-1
D: TRBD1
J: TRBJ2-1
size: -
CDR3: CASSGTGGYNEQFF
DNA: TGTGCCAGCAGTGGGACAGGGGGGTACAATGAGCAGTTCTTC

V: TRBV9
D: TRBD1
J: TRBJ1-4
size: -
CDR3: CASSSRTGVDEKLFF
DNA: TGTGCCAGCAGCTCCAGGACAGGGGTGGACGAAAAACTGTTTTTT

V: TRBV19
D: TRBD2
J: TRBJ2-7
size: -
CDR3: CASKGLADYEQYF
DNA: TGTGCCAGTAAGGGACTAGCGGACTACGAGCAGTACTTC

V: TRBV7-9
D: -
J: TRBJ1-1
size: once
CDR3: CASSLGTALNTEAFF
DNA: TGTGCCAGCAGCTTAGGGACAGCCTTAAACACTGAAGCTTTCTTT

V: TRBV5-1
D: TRBD2
J: TRBJ2-7
size: -
CDR3: CASSLETSGFHEQYF
DNA: TGCGCCAGCAGCTTGGAGACTAGCGGGTTCCACGAGCAGTACTTC

V: TRBV7-9
D: -
J: TRBJ2-5
size: -
CDR3: CASSLNRPPETQYF
DNA: TGTGCCAGCAGCTTAAACAGGCCCCCAGAGACCCAGTACTTC

V: TRBV19
D: TRBD1
J: TRBJ1-2
size: -
CDR3: CASSTRQGWDYGYTF
DNA: TGTGCCAGTAGTACGAGACAGGGCTGGGACTATGGCTACACCTTC

V: TRBV2
D: TRBD2
J: TRBJ2-3
size: -
CDR3: CASIAGGPDTQYF
DNA: TGTGCCAGCATCGCGGGGGGGCCCGATACGCAGTATTTT

V: TRBV11-1
D: -
J: TRBJ2-5
size: -
CDR3: CASRKGQIQETQYF
DNA: TGTGCCAGCAGAAAAGGACAGATTCAAGAGACCCAGTACTTC

V: TRBV5-1
D: TRBD1
J: TRBJ2-3
size: -
CDR3: CASSPRTGYITDTQYF
DNA: TGCGCCAGCAGCCCTCGGACAGGGTATATCACAGATACGCAGTATTTT

V: TRBV20-1
D: -
J: TRBJ1-5
size: -
CDR3: CSQGFFQPQHF
DNA: TGCAGTCAGGGTTTCTTCCAGCCCCAGCATTTT

V: TRBV5-8
D: TRBD2
J: TRBJ2-5
size: -
CDR3: CASSLALGLAAETQYF
DNA: TGTGCCAGCAGCTTGGCCTTGGGACTAGCTGCCGAGACCCAGTACTTC

V: TRBV7-8
D: -
J: TRBJ1-1
size: -
CDR3: CASSLDLGFEAFF
DNA: TGTGCCAGCAGCTTAGATCTGGGTTTTGAAGCTTTCTTT

V: TRBV5-5
D: TRBD1
J: TRBJ2-1
size: -
CDR3: CASSPRTGNNEQFF
DNA: TGTGCCAGCAGCCCCCGGACAGGAAACAATGAGCAGTTCTTC

V: TRBV27
D: TRBD2
J: TRBJ2-1
size: -
CDR3: CASSLWASGSLNEQFF
DNA: TGTGCCAGCAGTTTATGGGCTAGCGGGAGTCTCAATGAGCAGTTCTTC

V: TRBV4-2
D: TRBD2
J: TRBJ2-7
size: few
CDR3: CASSQVGLAGFTISYEQYF
DNA: TGTGCCAGCAGCCAAGTGGGACTAGCGGGATTTACCATCTCCTACGAGCAGTACTTC

V: TRBV13
D: -
J: TRBJ2-2
size: once
CDR3: CASSSEIQGWGTVTGELFF
DNA: TGTGCCAGCAGCTCGGAAATTCAGGGCTGGGGGACCGTCACCGGGGAGCTGTTTTTT

V: TRBV19
D: TRBD2
J: TRBJ2-7
size: -
CDR3: CASSTSGGLLYEQYF
DNA: TGTGCCAGTAGTACTAGCGGGGGGCTACTCTACGAGCAGTACTTC

V: TRBV5-1
D: -
J: TRBJ1-5
size: medium-sized
CDR3: CASSLAKVAGDQPQHF
DNA: TGCGCCAGCAGCTTGGCCAAGGTGGCAGGGGATCAGCCCCAGCATTTT

V: TRBV4-1
D: TRBD1
J: TRBJ2-4
size: -
CDR3: CASSQGTGKNIQYF
DNA: TGCGCCAGCAGCCAAGGGACAGGCAAAAACATTCAGTACTTC

V: TRBV7-9
D: TRBD2
J: TRBJ2-5
size: -
CDR3: CASSEAQRGGLETQYF
DNA: TGTGCCAGCAGCGAAGCCCAGCGGGGGGGCCTTGAGACCCAGTACTTC

V: TRBV29-1
D: TRBD2
J: TRBJ2-5
size: -
CDR3: CSVEEFGGGETQYF
DNA: TGCAGCGTTGAAGAGTTTGGCGGGGGGGAGACCCAGTACTTC

V: TRBV5-8
D: TRBD1
J: TRBJ1-2
size: -
CDR3: CASSLEDRVNYGYTF
DNA: TGTGCCAGCAGCTTGGAAGACAGGGTTAACTATGGCTACACCTTC

V: TRBV7-9
D: TRBD1
J: TRBJ2-1
size: -
CDR3: CASSSLLGQGFYNEQFF
DNA: TGTGCCAGCAGCTCCCTATTGGGACAGGGTTTCTACAATGAGCAGTTCTTC

V: TRBV4-1
D: TRBD2
J: TRBJ2-7
size: -
CDR3: CASSQVSAGAPAVYF
DNA: TGCGCCAGCAGCCAAGTTTCAGCGGGGGCGCCGGCAGTATACTTC

V: TRBV2
D: -
J: TRBJ2-1
size: -
CDR3: CASSIPGDNEQFF
DNA: TGTGCCAGCAGCATACCAGGGGACAATGAGCAGTTCTTC

V: TRBV7-8
D: -
J: TRBJ1-1
size: -
CDR3: CASSLRGQPLGSNTEAFF
DNA: TGTGCCAGCAGCTTAAGAGGACAACCACTGGGGTCTAACACTGAAGCTTTCTTT

V: TRBV6-5
D: TRBD2
J: TRBJ2-3
size: -
CDR3: CASQTSGSYTDTQYF
DNA: TGTGCCAGTCAGACTAGCGGGAGTTACACAGATACGCAGTATTTT

V: TRBV6-1
D: -
J: TRBJ1-3
size: few
CDR3: CASRIKGERNTIYF
DNA: TGTGCCAGCCGGATAAAGGGGGAAAGAAACACCATATATTTT

V: TRBV2
D: TRBD1
J: TRBJ2-7
size: -
CDR3: CASSEVPGTGDYYEQYF
DNA: TGTGCCAGCAGTGAAGTGCCCGGGACAGGGGACTACTACGAGCAGTACTTC

V: TRBV29-1
D: -
J: TRBJ2-2
size: -
CDR3: CSVTGTNTGELFF
DNA: TGCAGCGTTACAGGGACGAACACCGGGGAGCTGTTTTTT

V: TRBV5-1
D: -
J: TRBJ2-5
size: few
CDR3: CASSLELWGVGQETQYF
DNA: TGCGCCAGCAGCTTGGAACTTTGGGGCGTGGGACAAGAGACCCAGTACTTC

V: TRBV5-4
D: TRBD1
J: TRBJ1-2
size: few
CDR3: CASSLEDRVNYGYTF
DNA: TGTGCCAGCAGCTTGGAAGACAGGGTTAACTATGGCTACACCTTC

V: TRBV2
D: TRBD1
J: TRBJ2-7
size: few
CDR3: CASSGGTGSSYEQYF
DNA: TGTGCCAGCAGTGGGGGGACAGGGTCTTCCTACGAGCAGTACTTC

V: TRBV13
D: -
J: TRBJ2-3
size: -
CDR3: CASSRRTSTDTQYF
DNA: TGTGCCAGCAGCCGTCGTACTAGCACAGATACGCAGTATTTT

V: TRBV11-3
D: TRBD1
J: TRBJ1-4
size: -
CDR3: CASSPRTGPLNEKLFF
DNA: TGTGCCAGCAGCCCGCGGACAGGACCTTTAAATGAAAAACTGTTTTTT

V: TRBV9
D: -
J: TRBJ2-7
size: -
CDR3: CASSAGTTSYEQYF
DNA: TGTGCCAGCAGCGCCGGGACGACCTCCTACGAGCAGTACTTC

V: TRBV7-9
D: -
J: TRBJ2-3
size: -
CDR3: CASSLQAATDTQYF
DNA: TGTGCCAGCAGCTTACAGGCCGCCACAGATACGCAGTATTTT

V: TRBV15
D: -
J: TRBJ1-5
size: -
CDR3: CATSNLGGNNQPQHF
DNA: TGTGCCACCAGCAATCTCGGGGGGAACAATCAGCCCCAGCATTTT

V: TRBV7-2
D: -
J: TRBJ2-7
size: medium-sized
CDR3: CASSFLPTYEQYF
DNA: TGTGCCAGCAGCTTTCTCCCGACCTACGAGCAGTACTTC

V: TRBV2
D: -
J: TRBJ2-7
size: medium-sized
CDR3: CASTEAGWSEQYF
DNA: TGTGCCAGCACGGAGGCAGGTTGGAGCGAGCAGTACTTC

V: TRBV2
D: TRBD1
J: TRBJ1-1
size: few
CDR3: CASSEYRDRGYEAFF
DNA: TGTGCCAGCAGTGAATATCGGGACAGAGGCTATGAAGCTTTCTTT

V: TRBV27
D: TRBD2
J: TRBJ2-3
size: -
CDR3: CASSITSGTTDTQYF
DNA: TGTGCCAGCAGTATAACTAGCGGGACCACAGATACGCAGTATTTT

V: TRBV10-3
D: TRBD2
J: TRBJ2-3
size: medium-sized
CDR3: CAISEWWWEGRTDTQYF
DNA: TGTGCCATCAGTGAGTGGTGGTGGGAGGGCCGCACAGATACGCAGTATTTT

V: TRBV7-6
D: -
J: TRBJ2-1
size: -
CDR3: CASSLQPSESSYNEQFF
DNA: TGTGCCAGCAGCTTACAACCTAGCGAGAGCTCCTACAATGAGCAGTTCTTC

V: TRBV9
D: -
J: TRBJ2-1
size: -
CDR3: CASSAEGGSVNEQFF
DNA: TGTGCCAGCAGCGCCGAGGGGGGGTCGGTGAATGAGCAGTTCTTC

V: TRBV4-2
D: -
J: TRBJ2-3
size: once
CDR3: CASSQGSLQRVGGLTQYF
DNA: TGTGCCAGCAGCCAAGGTTCCCTACAGCGGGTCGGAGGCCTAACGCAGTATTTT